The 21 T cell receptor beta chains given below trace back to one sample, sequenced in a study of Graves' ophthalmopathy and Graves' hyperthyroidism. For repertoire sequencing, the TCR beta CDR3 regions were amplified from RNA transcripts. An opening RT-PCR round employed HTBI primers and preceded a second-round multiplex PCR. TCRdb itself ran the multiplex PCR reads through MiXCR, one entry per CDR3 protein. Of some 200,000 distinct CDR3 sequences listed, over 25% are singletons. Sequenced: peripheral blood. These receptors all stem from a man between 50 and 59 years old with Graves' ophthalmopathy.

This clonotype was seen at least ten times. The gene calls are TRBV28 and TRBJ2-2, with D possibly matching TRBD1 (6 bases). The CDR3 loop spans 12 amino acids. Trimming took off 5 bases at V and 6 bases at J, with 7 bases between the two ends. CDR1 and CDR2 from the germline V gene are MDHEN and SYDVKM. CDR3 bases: TGTGCCAGCAGTCAGGGGCCCGGGGAGCTGTTTTTT. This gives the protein CASSQGPGELFF.

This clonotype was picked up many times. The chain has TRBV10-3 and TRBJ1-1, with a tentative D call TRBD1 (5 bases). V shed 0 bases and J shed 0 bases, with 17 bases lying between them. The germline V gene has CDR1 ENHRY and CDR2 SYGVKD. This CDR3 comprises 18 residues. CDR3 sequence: CAISESSAAGLVNTEAFF. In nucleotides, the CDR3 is TGTGCCATCAGTGAGTCTTCCGCCGCAGGGCTTGTGAACACTGAAGCTTTCTTT.

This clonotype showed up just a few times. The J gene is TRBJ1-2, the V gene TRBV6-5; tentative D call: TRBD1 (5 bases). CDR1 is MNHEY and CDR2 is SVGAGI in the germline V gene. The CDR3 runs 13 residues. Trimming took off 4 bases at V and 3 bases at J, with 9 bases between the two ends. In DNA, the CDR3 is TGTGCCAGCAGTTCCGGACATTACTATGGCTACACCTTC. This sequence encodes CASSSGHYYGYTF.

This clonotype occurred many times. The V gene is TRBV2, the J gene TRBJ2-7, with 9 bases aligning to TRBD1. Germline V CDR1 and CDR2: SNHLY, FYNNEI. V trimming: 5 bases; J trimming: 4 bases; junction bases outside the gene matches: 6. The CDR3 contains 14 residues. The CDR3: CASSPRTGVYEQYF. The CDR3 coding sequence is TGTGCCAGCAGTCCTAGGACAGGGGTGTACGAGCAGTACTTC.

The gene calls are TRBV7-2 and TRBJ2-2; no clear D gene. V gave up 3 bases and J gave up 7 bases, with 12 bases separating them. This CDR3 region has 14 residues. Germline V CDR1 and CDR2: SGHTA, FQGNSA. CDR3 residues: CASSFSRQVGELFF. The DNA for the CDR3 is TGTGCCAGCAGCTTCTCCCGCCAGGTCGGGGAGCTGTTTTTT.

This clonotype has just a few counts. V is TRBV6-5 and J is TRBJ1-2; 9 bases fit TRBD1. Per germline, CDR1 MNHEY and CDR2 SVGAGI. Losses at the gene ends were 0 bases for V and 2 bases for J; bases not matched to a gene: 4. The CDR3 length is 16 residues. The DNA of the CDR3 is TGTGCCAGCAGTTACTCCGGGACAGGGAGAAACTATGGCTACACCTTC. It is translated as CASSYSGTGRNYGYTF.

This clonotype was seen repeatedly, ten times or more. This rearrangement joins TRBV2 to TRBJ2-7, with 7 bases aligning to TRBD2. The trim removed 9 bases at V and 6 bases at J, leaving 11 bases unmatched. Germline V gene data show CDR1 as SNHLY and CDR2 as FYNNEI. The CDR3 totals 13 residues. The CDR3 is CASLAVVRAEQYF. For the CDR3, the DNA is TGTGCCAGTCTAGCGGTGGTCAGGGCCGAGCAGTACTTC.

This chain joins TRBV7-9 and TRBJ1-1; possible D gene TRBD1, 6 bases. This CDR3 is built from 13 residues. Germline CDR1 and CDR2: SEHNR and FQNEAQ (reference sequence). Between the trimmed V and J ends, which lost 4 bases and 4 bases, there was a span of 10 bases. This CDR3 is CASSWDTRTEAFF. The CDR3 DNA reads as TGTGCCAGCAGCTGGGACACACGCACTGAAGCTTTCTTT.

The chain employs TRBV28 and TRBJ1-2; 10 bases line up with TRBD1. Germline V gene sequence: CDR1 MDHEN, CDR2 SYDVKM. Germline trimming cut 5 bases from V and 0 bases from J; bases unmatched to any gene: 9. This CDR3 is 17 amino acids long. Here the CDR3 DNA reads TGTGCCAGCAGTCAACCGACAGGGGGCGAAGCTAACTATGGCTACACCTTC. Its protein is CASSQPTGGEANYGYTF.

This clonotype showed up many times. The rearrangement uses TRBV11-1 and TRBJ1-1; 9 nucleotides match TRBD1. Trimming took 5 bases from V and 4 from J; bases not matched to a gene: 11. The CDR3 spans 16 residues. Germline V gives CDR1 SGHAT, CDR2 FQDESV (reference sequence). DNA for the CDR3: TGTGCCAGCAGCCCCACGACAGGGGGTATATCCACTGAAGCTTTCTTT. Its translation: CASSPTTGGISTEAFF.

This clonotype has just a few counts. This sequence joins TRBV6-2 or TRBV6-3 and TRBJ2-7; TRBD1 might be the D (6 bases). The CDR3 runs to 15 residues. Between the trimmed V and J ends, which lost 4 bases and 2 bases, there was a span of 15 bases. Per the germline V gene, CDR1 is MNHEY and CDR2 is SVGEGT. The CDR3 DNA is TGTGCCAGCAGTTGGGAGCCGGGACACACCTACGAGCAGTACTTC. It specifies CASSWEPGHTYEQYF.

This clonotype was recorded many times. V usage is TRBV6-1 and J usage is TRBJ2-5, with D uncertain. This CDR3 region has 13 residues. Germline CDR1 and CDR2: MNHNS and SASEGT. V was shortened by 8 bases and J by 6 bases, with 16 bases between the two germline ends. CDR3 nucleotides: TGTGCCAGCGGAAACGGGCTAGAGAAGACCCAGTACTTC. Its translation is CASGNGLEKTQYF.

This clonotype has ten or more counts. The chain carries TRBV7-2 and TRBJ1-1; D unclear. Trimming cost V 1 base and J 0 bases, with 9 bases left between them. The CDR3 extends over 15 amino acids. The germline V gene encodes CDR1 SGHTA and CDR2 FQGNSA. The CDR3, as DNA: TGTGCCAGCAGCTTAGGGTCTGGCGTGAACACTGAAGCTTTCTTT. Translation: CASSLGSGVNTEAFF.

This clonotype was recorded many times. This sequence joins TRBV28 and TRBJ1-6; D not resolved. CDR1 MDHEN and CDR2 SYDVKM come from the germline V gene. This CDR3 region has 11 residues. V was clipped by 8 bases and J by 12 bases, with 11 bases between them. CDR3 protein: CASGSKGPLHF. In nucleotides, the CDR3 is TGTGCCAGCGGGTCCAAAGGACCCCTCCACTTT.

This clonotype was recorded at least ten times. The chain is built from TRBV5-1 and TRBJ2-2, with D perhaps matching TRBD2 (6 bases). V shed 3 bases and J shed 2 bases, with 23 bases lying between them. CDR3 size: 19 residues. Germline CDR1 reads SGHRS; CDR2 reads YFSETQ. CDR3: CASSSAEGTGSLNTGELFF. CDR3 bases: TGCGCCAGCAGCTCAGCGGAGGGGACGGGGTCTTTAAACACCGGGGAGCTGTTTTTT.

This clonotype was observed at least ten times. The CDR3 loop is CASSYSSSLGTGELFF. The CDR3 DNA is TGTGCCAGCAGTTACTCGAGCAGCCTGGGCACCGGGGAGCTGTTTTTT. The rearrangement joins TRBV6-5 to TRBJ2-2; the D is unclear. The V end lost 0 bases, the J end lost 4 bases, and 12 bases lay between the germline ends. The CDR3 covers 16 residues. The germline CDR1 and CDR2 sequences are MNHEY and SVGAGI.

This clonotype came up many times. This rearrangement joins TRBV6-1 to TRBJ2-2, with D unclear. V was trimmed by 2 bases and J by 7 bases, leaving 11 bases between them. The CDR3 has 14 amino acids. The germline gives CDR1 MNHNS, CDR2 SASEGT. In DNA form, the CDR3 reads TGTGCCAGCAGTGAATTGGCCCATTACGGGGAGCTGTTTTTT. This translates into CASSELAHYGELFF.

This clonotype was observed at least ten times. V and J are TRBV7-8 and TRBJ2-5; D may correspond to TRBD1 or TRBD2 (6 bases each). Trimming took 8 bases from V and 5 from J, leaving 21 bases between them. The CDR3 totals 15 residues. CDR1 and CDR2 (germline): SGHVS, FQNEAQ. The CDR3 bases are TGTGCCAGCCATAATAGCGGAGGGGGGAGGGAGACCCAGTACTTC. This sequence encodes CASHNSGGGRETQYF. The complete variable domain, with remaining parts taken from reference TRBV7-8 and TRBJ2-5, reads GAGVSQSPRYKVAKRGQDVALRCDPISGHVSLFWYQQALGQGPEFLTYFQNEAQLDKSGLPSDRFFAERPEGSVSTLKIQRTQQEDSAVYLCASHNSGGGRETQYFGPGTRLLVL.

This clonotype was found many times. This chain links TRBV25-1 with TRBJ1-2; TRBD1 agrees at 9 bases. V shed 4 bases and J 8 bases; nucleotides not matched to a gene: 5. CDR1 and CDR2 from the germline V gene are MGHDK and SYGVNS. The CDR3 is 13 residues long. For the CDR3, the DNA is TGTGCCAGCAGTGGGACAGGGGTTTGGGGCTACACCTTC. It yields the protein CASSGTGVWGYTF.

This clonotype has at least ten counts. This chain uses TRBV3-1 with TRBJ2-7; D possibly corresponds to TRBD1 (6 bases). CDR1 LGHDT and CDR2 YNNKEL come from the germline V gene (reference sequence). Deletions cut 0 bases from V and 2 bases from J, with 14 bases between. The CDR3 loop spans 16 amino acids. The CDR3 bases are TGTGCCAGCAGCCAAGATCTGGGCAGGGGCGCCTACGAGCAGTACTTC. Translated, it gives CASSQDLGRGAYEQYF.

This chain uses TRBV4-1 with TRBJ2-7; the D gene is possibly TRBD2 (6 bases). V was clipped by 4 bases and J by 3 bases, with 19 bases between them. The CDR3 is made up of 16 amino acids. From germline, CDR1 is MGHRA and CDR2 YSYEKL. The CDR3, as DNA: TGCGCCAGCAGCCCCTCCCCCTCGAGACTAGACTACGAGCAGTACTTC. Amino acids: CASSPSPSRLDYEQYF.